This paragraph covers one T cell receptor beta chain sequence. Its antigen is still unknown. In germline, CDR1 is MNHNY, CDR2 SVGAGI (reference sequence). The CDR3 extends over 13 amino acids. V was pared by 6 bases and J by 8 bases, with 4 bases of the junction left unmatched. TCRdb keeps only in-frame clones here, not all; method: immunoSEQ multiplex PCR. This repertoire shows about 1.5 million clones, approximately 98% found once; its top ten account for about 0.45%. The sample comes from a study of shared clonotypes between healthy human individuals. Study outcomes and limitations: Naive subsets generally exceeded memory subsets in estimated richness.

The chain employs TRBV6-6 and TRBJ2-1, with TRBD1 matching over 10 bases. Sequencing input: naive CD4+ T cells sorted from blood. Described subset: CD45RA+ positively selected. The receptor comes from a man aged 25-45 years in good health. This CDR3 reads CASSTGTGDEQFF. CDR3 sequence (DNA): TGTGCCAGCAGCACCGGGACAGGGGATGAGCAGTTCTTC.